This T cell receptor beta chain was profiled in a study of T cell repertoires in ileal Crohn's disease. Notes on this clone: Its antigen is undetermined.

Study-wide results and caveats: All patients with clonality above 26.8% had endoscopic recurrence. High-frequency clones were more common in sorted CD8 than CD4 cells. Postoperative endoscopy occurred within one year, median roughly 7.1 months.

Time point: neoterminal ileum biopsy at postoperative endoscopy, about 6 months after surgery. Measured with immunoSEQ multiplex PCR; TCRdb has only the in-frame clones, and not every one. The repertoire consists of some 1,800 clones, with 88% occurring once and the leading ten covering around 6.3%. The CDR3 sequence is 15 residues long. CDR1 and CDR2 (germline): MNHEY, SMNVEV (reference sequence). V lost 2 bases to trimming and J lost 4 bases; unmatched junction nucleotides: 4. Sequenced: ileal tissue. The rearrangement links TRBV27 to TRBJ2-3; the match to TRBD2 covers 9 bases. The sequence was obtained from an adult with Crohn's disease. CDR3 protein: CASSLSERGADTQYF. CDR3 DNA sequence: TGTGCCAGCAGTTTAAGTGAGCGGGGGGCAGATACGCAGTATTTT.